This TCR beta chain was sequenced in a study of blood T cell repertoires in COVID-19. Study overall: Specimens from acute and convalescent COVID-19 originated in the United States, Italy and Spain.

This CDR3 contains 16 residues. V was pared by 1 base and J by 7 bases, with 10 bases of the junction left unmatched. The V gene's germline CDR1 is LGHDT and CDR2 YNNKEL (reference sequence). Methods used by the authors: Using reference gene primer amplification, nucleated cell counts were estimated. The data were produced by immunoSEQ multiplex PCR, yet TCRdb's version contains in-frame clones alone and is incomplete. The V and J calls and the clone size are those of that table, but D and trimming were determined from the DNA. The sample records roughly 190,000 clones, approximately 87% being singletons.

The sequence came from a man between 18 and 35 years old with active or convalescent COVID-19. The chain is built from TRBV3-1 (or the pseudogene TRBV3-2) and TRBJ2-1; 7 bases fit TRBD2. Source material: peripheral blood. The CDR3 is CASSQAWGGIRNEQFF. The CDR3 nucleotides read TGTGCCAGCAGCCAAGCTTGGGGGGGGATCCGAAATGAGCAGTTCTTC.